The 21 T cell receptor beta chains listed next were all sequenced from one sample in a study of T cells in women clearing cervical HPV infection. The protocol was immunoSEQ multiplex PCR, while the TCRdb copy is restricted to in-frame clones and leaves out a portion. Its table lists approximately 41,000 clones. The sequenced sample consisted of blood buffy coat. These receptors came from a woman aged 18 to 69 with a cervical HPV16 infection that either progressed to CIN3+ or cleared (not recorded which).

As concerns this clone: The CDR3 extends 3 residues past the end of the read, so its final part is completed from the germline J gene. The chain recombines TRBV20-1 with TRBJ2-4, with D maybe TRBD1 (6 bases). The germline gives CDR1 DFQATT, CDR2 SNEGSKA (reference sequence). This CDR3 has 16 residues. Deletions cut 4 bases from V and 0 bases from J, with 16 bases between. The CDR3 spells CSATGLTGLAKNIQYF. The sequenced CDR3 bases are TGCAGTGCTACCGGCCTAACAGGGCTAGCCAAAAACATT.

On this clone: The read finishes 3 residues shy of the CDR3 end, and the germline J gene is used to complete it. The chain combines TRBV7-2 with TRBJ2-5; D remains unclear. The CDR3 loop spans 13 amino acids. V lost 2 bases and J lost 0, with 4 bases in between. The germline CDR1 and CDR2 sequences are SGHTA and FQGNSA. The sequenced CDR3 bases are TGTGCCAGCAGCTTACTTTACCAAGAGACC. This encodes CASSLLYQET. The entire CDR3 protein reads CASSLLYQETQYF.

Of note for this clone: The read gets to within 3 residues of the CDR3 end, and the germline J gene fills in the rest. The chain carries TRBV5-4 and TRBJ2-3; D is uncertain. Germline CDR1 is SGHNT and CDR2 is YYREEE (reference sequence). The CDR3 extends over 14 amino acids. V was trimmed by 4 bases and J by 6 bases, leaving 15 bases between them. The CDR3 spells CASSPGSLVDTQYF. The covered CDR3 bases are TGTGCCAGCAGCCCCGGGTCCCTTGTGGATACG. Supplemented by reference TRBV5-4 and TRBJ2-3, the full variable domain reads ETGVTQSPTHLIKTRGQQVTLRCSSQSGHNTVSWYQQALGQGPQFIFQYYREEENGRGNFPPRFSGLQFPNYSSELNVNALELDDSALYLCASSPGSLVDTQYFGPGTRLTVL.

In the case of this clone: The read terminates 3 residues before the CDR3 end, so the remaining end is supplied by the germline J gene. The chain is built from TRBV19 and TRBJ1-5; 8 positions agree with TRBD1. The germline gives CDR1 LNHDA, CDR2 SQIVND (reference sequence). CDR3 length: 16 amino acids. V lost 4 bases and J lost 0; bases outside the gene matches: 5. The CDR3 region is CASSKQGAYSNQPQHF. The CDR3 bases that were read are TGTGCCAGTAGTAAGCAGGGGGCATATAGCAATCAGCCC.

Notes on this clone: The read falls 3 residues short of the CDR3 end, and the missing part is taken from the germline J gene. The chain couples TRBV12-5 to TRBJ2-3; 7 bases align to TRBD2. With V trimmed by 0 bases and J by 3 bases, 6 bases remained unmatched. The V gene's germline CDR1 is LGHNT and CDR2 FRNRAP. The CDR3 extends over 16 amino acids. The DNA read from the CDR3 is TGTGCTAGTGGTTTGGTAGGCCCAGCGGGGACAGATACG. It yields the protein CASGLVGPAGTDT. The full CDR3 sequence reads CASGLVGPAGTDTQYF. Looking up the rest from reference TRBV12-5 and TRBJ2-3 gives the full variable domain: DARVTQTPRHKVTEMGQEVTMRCQPILGHNTVFWYRQTMMQGLELLAYFRNRAPLDDSGMPKDRFSAEMPDATLATLKIQPSEPRDSAVYFCASGLVGPAGTDTQYFGPGTRLTVL.

Of note for this clone: With the read ending 3 residues before the CDR3 end, the germline J gene is used to fill in that end. V gene TRBV7-9 combines with J gene TRBJ1-4; 9 bases match TRBD1. The CDR3 has 14 residues. Germline CDR1 reads SEHNR; CDR2 reads FQNEAQ (reference sequence). The CDR3 bases that were read are TGTGCCAGCAGCCGCCCAGGGACAGGGTTGAAA. Its translation is CASSRPGTGLK. The entire CDR3 reads CASSRPGTGLKLFF.

With regard to this clone: The read stops 3 residues short of the end of the CDR3; the missing end is completed from the germline J gene. The chain uses TRBV29-1 and TRBJ1-5, with D maybe TRBD1 (6 bases). V was trimmed by 7 bases and J by 6 bases, leaving 16 bases between them. CDR1 is SQVTM and CDR2 is ANQGSEA in the germline V gene. This CDR3 comprises 13 residues. The sequenced part of the CDR3 DNA is TGCAGCGCTATACAGGGAGAGGGTCAGCCC. This translates into CSAIQGEGQP. The full CDR3 reads CSAIQGEGQPQHF.

About this clone itself: The read is 3 residues too short to cover the CDR3 end, so that end is filled in from the germline J gene. The rearrangement joins TRBV6-8 to TRBJ2-7, with a weak D call TRBD2 (5 bases). This CDR3 is 14 amino acids long. Trimming removed 5 bases from V and 0 bases from J, with 11 bases in between. Germline lookup yields CDR1 MNHGY and CDR2 SAAAGT. The covered CDR3 bases are TGTGCCAGCAGTCCGCCTAGCCCCTCCTACGAG. It translates to CASSPPSPSYE. The entire CDR3 reads CASSPPSPSYEQYF.

Of note for this clone: The read ends 3 residues early relative to the CDR3; the germline J gene fills the gap. The gene calls are TRBV19 and TRBJ1-1; a possible D gene is TRBD1 (5 bases). Trimming stripped 3 bases from V and 4 bases from J, with 12 bases between. Germline V gene lookup returns CDR1 LNHDA and CDR2 SQIVND (reference sequence). This CDR3 is built from 14 residues. CDR3 DNA, as far as it was read: TGTGCCAGTAGTATGGTCCCAGGGAGCACTGAA. It is translated as CASSMVPGSTE. The whole CDR3 region reads CASSMVPGSTEAFF.

Note on this clone: The read ends 3 residues shy of where the CDR3 ends; the end is completed using the germline J gene. V usage is TRBV20-1 and J usage is TRBJ1-5; 8 nucleotides align to TRBD1. This CDR3 spans 15 amino acids. Trimming removed 1 base from V and 2 bases from J; junction bases left unmatched: 4. Germline CDR1 DFQATT, CDR2 SNEGSKA (reference sequence). The CDR3 DNA, read in part, is TGCAGTGCTAGAGCCAGGGGGCTGGGCAATCAGCCC. Translation: CSARARGLGNQP. The full CDR3 reads CSARARGLGNQPQHF.

Regarding this clone: Sequencing ends 3 residues short of the CDR3 end; the germline J gene provides the rest. The chain employs TRBV20-1 and TRBJ2-7, with TRBD2 identical over 8 bases. The V gene end was trimmed by 8 bases and the J gene end by 0 bases; junction bases not matched to a gene: 6. CDR3 size: 13 residues. Germline V gene data show CDR1 as DFQATT and CDR2 as SNEGSKA (reference sequence). Partial CDR3 DNA: TGCAGTACCAGCGGGAGTTTCTCCTACGAG. The encoded protein is CSTSGSFSYE. The whole CDR3 is CSTSGSFSYEQYF.

A remark on this clone: The read ends 3 residues before the CDR3 terminus; that terminus is restored from the germline J gene. The chain combines TRBV20-1 with TRBJ1-2; 11 bases line up with TRBD1. The CDR3 totals 15 residues. Germline V gene lookup returns CDR1 DFQATT and CDR2 SNEGSKA (reference sequence). The V gene end was trimmed by 3 bases and the J gene end by 4 bases; junction bases not matched to a gene: 7. The CDR3: CSARPGQGAGYGYTF. CDR3 DNA, as far as it was read: TGCAGTGCTAGGCCAGGACAGGGGGCAGGCTATGGC.

As regards this clone: The read ends 3 residues shy of where the CDR3 ends; the end is completed using the germline J gene. The rearrangement uses TRBV7-9 and TRBJ1-6, with TRBD1 matching over 8 bases. Germline-derived CDR1 and CDR2 are SEHNR and FQNEAQ (reference sequence). V dropped 5 bases and J dropped 9; count of bases not matched to a gene: 6. The CDR3 extends over 14 amino acids. The part of the CDR3 DNA that was read is TGTGCCAGCAGCCCCGGACAGGGCCCTTCACCC. Translation gives CASSPGQGPSP. The CDR3 in its entirety is CASSPGQGPSPLHF.

Frequency places this clone as large. The read finishes 3 residues shy of the CDR3 end, and the germline J gene is used to complete it. Other nucleotide sequences from this sample produce the same CDR3. The chain employs TRBV7-6 and TRBJ1-1; possibly TRBD1 for D (5 bases). Germline V CDR1 and CDR2: SGHVS, FNYEAQ. V was pared by 1 base and J by 0 bases, with 6 bases between. CDR3 size: 14 residues. The CDR3 sequence is CASSLGQLNTEAFF. The sequenced CDR3 bases are TGTGCCAGCAGCTTAGGACAGTTGAACACTGAA.

In regard to this clone: From the germline J gene comes the end of the CDR3, since the read stops 3 residues before it. The V gene is TRBV20-1, the J gene TRBJ2-1; D is possibly TRBD2 (7 bases). The CDR3 spans 13 residues. Trimming took 7 bases from V and 7 from J, leaving 17 bases between them. From germline, CDR1 is DFQATT and CDR2 SNEGSKA (reference sequence). The CDR3 loop reads CSVDGGPSNEQFF. CDR3 DNA (partial): TGCAGTGTGGACGGGGGGCCGTCGAATGAG.

For this clone: The read ends 3 residues before the CDR3 terminus; that terminus is restored from the germline J gene. The J gene is TRBJ2-6, the V gene TRBV11-2; 7 bases agree with TRBD1. Germline loops: CDR1 SGHAT, CDR2 FQNNGV. There are 14 residues in the CDR3. The DNA read from the CDR3 is TGTGCCAGCAGACGGCCGGGACAGTCTATACTC. Translating gives CASRRPGQSIL. The full CDR3 protein reads CASRRPGQSILLTF.

With regard to this clone: The DNA ends 3 residues before the CDR3 does, and the rest of the CDR3 is filled in from the germline J gene. The rearrangement uses TRBV29-1 and TRBJ2-3, with 7 nucleotides matching TRBD1. J gave up 4 bases and V 7 bases, and 2 bases lay outside the gene matches. The CDR3 covers 11 residues. Germline CDR1 reads SQVTM; CDR2 reads ANQGSEA. The DNA read from the CDR3 is TGCAGCGCCGGACAGGCAGATACG. As protein: CSAGQADT. The complete CDR3 protein is CSAGQADTQYF.

Turning to this clone: The junction departs from germline at one end; a sequencing error may be responsible. The read ends 3 residues shy of where the CDR3 ends; the end is completed using the germline J gene. The genes are TRBV2 and TRBJ1-1; tentatively, D is TRBD1 (6 bases). Germline values: CDR1 SNHLY, CDR2 FYNNEI. This CDR3 comprises 14 residues. CDR3 bases read: TGTGCCGGCAGTGAAGAGGGGGGGGGCACTGAA. It encodes CAGSEEGGGTE. The full CDR3 sequence reads CAGSEEGGGTEAFF.

A remark on this clone: The CDR3 extends 3 residues past the end of the read, so its final part is completed from the germline J gene. The chain combines TRBV19 with TRBJ2-3; TRBD2 aligns across 11 bases. CDR1 is LNHDA, CDR2 SQIVND, per germline (reference sequence). V lost 3 bases, J lost 1 base, and 0 bases stayed unmatched. The CDR3 contains 15 residues. CDR3 DNA, as far as it was read: TGTGCCAGTAGTATGACTAGCGGGGGCACAGATACG. Its protein is CASSMTSGGTDT. The whole CDR3 protein is CASSMTSGGTDTQYF.

Of note for this clone: The read terminates 3 residues ahead of where the CDR3 ends, so the germline J gene completes it. The chain carries TRBV7-8 and TRBJ1-2; D remains unclear. Looked up from germline, CDR1 is SGHVS and CDR2 is FQNEAQ. V dropped 1 base and J dropped 6 bases, with 15 bases sitting between them. CDR3 length equals 15 residues. The covered CDR3 bases are TGTGCCAGCAGCTTAGTTGGTTTAGGGTTTGATGGC. It encodes CASSLVGLGFDG. The full-length CDR3 reads as CASSLVGLGFDGYTF.

On this clone itself: The missing CDR3 end, 3 residues past where the read stops, is filled in from the germline J gene. This rearrangement joins TRBV5-1 to TRBJ2-1; 7 nucleotides line up with TRBD1. J lost 5 bases, V lost 3 bases, and 5 bases had no gene match. This CDR3 spans 14 amino acids. Germline CDR1 is SGHRS and CDR2 is YFSETQ. CDR3 amino acids: CASSSGQANNEQFF. CDR3 bases read: TGCGCCAGCAGCTCTGGACAGGCCAACAATGAG.